A selection of T cell receptor beta chains follows, all from one sample in a study of T-cell memory formation after mild COVID-19. MiXCR, run by TCRdb on the 5' RACE reads, gives a single entry per CDR3 protein. The sample contains over 400,000 distinct CDR3 sequences, about 22% of which appear only once. Sequences were obtained from PBMCs or a T cell subset sorted from them (not recorded which). The receptors were gathered from an adult woman who had mild COVID-19 (a few samples of this study predate the infection). Cell type and time point are not known. The conserved cysteine and the conserved F or W are not part of the CDR3 here.

TRBV5-6,TRBJ2-5,ASSSRLGGETQY
TRBV18,TRBJ2-1,ASSSNRDYEDEQF
TRBV24-1,TRBJ2-3,ATSDWVAGEGGDTQY
TRBV7-2,TRBJ1-4,ASSLVGATNEKLF
TRBV6-5,TRBJ1-2,ASLGPSYGYT
TRBV7-9,TRBJ2-3,ASSLVSRTDTQY
TRBV29-1,TRBJ1-1,SVVKNTEAF
TRBV2,TRBJ2-3,ASSGQGSSTDTQY
TRBV7-9,TRBJ2-7,AGADLTTSYEQY
TRBV7-2,TRBJ2-3,ASSSGGPGSTDTQY
TRBV7-6,TRBJ2-7,ASSQTGIHEQY
TRBV3-1,TRBJ2-2,ATDPGAVTGELF
TRBV4-1,TRBJ2-3,ASSQGFSTDTQY
TRBV6-5,TRBJ2-1,ASWGLAGYNEQF
TRBV6-5,TRBJ1-4,ASSYSPGREKLF
TRBV3-1,TRBJ2-5,ASSQDPRDVQY
TRBV12-3/TRBV12-4,TRBJ2-1,ASSLGQGKQF
TRBV5-1,TRBJ1-1,ASSLEEVARAF
TRBV12-3/TRBV12-4,TRBJ1-1,ASSLSGGLNTEAF
TRBV7-2,TRBJ2-1,ASSSRGMRQF
TRBV5-6,TRBJ1-6,ASSLGDRGTSPLH
TRBV21-1,TRBJ1-2,ASSNQGAYGYT
TRBV24-1,TRBJ2-1,ATSLGRGEQF
TRBV7-9,TRBJ1-3,ASSLSAGRRSGNTIY
TRBV20-1,TRBJ2-5,SAPRGKETQY